This TCR beta chain was identified in a study of shared clonotypes between healthy human individuals. Looking at the study overall: CD4 naive and CD4 memory each took three plates per donor, while CD8 naive took two and CD8 memory one.

The CDR3 spans 13 residues. V lost 2 bases to trimming and J lost 4 bases, with 6 bases between them. CDR1 is MDHEN, CDR2 SYDVKM, per germline. In this sample, this clone turned up once. The repertoire was sequenced with immunoSEQ multiplex PCR; TCRdb's copy has only in-frame clones and lacks some. Altogether some 2.1 million clones are present, less than 95% being singletons, with the ten largest covering roughly 1%. Naive CD8 cells lacked CD45RO, underwent positive selection for CCR7 and left out terminally differentiated effector memory CD45RA+ cells. The chain joins TRBV28 to TRBJ1-5; D is ambiguous. The receptor comes from a man in his late teens or twenties in good health. Material: naive CD8+ T cells sorted from blood. CDR3: CASSLQVNQPQHF. In nucleotides, the CDR3 is TGTGCCAGCAGTTTACAGGTTAATCAGCCCCAGCATTTT. The full variable domain, in which reference TRBV28 and TRBJ1-5 provide the parts outside the CDR3, is DVKVTQSSRYLVKRTGEKVFLECVQDMDHENMFWYRQDPGLGLRLIYFSYDVKMKEKGDIPEGYSVSREKKERFSLILESASTNQTSMYLCASSLQVNQPQHFGDGTRLSIL.